The 9 T cell receptor beta chains presented below share a single source sample, sequenced in a study of T cell responses to AZD1222 COVID-19 vaccine. Assay used: immunoSEQ multiplex PCR; TCRdb lists only in-frame clones, some missing. The sample shows 120,000 or so clones, about 90% of them seen only once. The sample in question was peripheral blood, obtained on day 0 of MenACWY control vaccination. The receptors come from an adult in good health.

This chain joins TRBV6-5 and TRBJ1-5, with a weak D call TRBD1 (5 bases). Germline V gene sequence: CDR1 MNHEY, CDR2 SVGAGI. The V end was cut by 10 bases, the J end by 0 bases, with 13 bases between. The CDR3 has 14 residues. The CDR3: CATQGRYSNQPQHF. In DNA form, the CDR3 reads TGTGCCACCCAGGGACGATATAGCAATCAGCCCCAGCATTTT.

The chain recombines TRBV5-5 with TRBJ2-5, with 9 bases fitting TRBD1. The CDR3 runs 16 residues. Trimming removed 4 bases from V and 5 bases from J; junction bases left unmatched: 12. Looked up from germline, CDR1 is SGHKS and CDR2 is YYEKEE (reference sequence). The CDR3 loop reads CASSPAGTGRRETQYF. The CDR3 DNA reads as TGTGCCAGCAGCCCGGCTGGGACAGGGAGGAGGGAGACCCAGTACTTC.

The genes are TRBV20-1 and TRBJ2-1, with TRBD2 matching over 7 bases. Trimming removed 3 bases from V and 3 bases from J; junction bases left unmatched: 11. Germline-derived CDR1 and CDR2 are DFQATT and SNEGSKA (reference sequence). The CDR3 sequence is 16 residues long. The CDR3 spells CSASPGAGVNYNEQFF. CDR3 DNA: TGCAGTGCTAGTCCCGGTGCGGGAGTTAACTACAATGAGCAGTTCTTC.

The CDR3 spells CASSLISGKAFF. Written as DNA, the CDR3 is TGTGCCAGCAGTTTAATAAGCGGGAAAGCTTTCTTT. V is TRBV28 and J is TRBJ1-1, with D uncertain. Trimming shortened V by 2 bases and J by 9 bases, and 10 bases separated the two germline ends. Germline CDR1 reads MDHEN; CDR2 reads SYDVKM. The length of the CDR3 is 12 residues.

The gene calls are TRBV11-2 and TRBJ2-5; D is ambiguous. Trimming pared 4 bases from V and 5 bases from J, leaving 5 bases between. Per the germline V gene, CDR1 is SGHAT and CDR2 is FQNNGV. There are 11 residues in the CDR3. The CDR3 spells CASSSVETQYF. DNA for the CDR3: TGTGCCAGCAGCTCGGTTGAGACCCAGTACTTC.

The chain is built from TRBV27 and TRBJ1-1; D uncertain. Trimming pared 4 bases from V and 1 base from J, leaving 13 bases between. Germline V CDR1 and CDR2: MNHEY, SMNVEV (reference sequence). CDR3 length: 15 residues. The CDR3 region is CASSSWRLENTEAFF. CDR3 sequence (DNA): TGTGCCAGCAGTTCCTGGCGGTTGGAGAACACTGAAGCTTTCTTT.

V usage is TRBV28 and J usage is TRBJ2-7; D possibly corresponds to TRBD2 (7 bases). Trimming stripped 4 bases from V and 3 bases from J, with 10 bases between. Germline CDR1 and CDR2: MDHEN and SYDVKM. This CDR3 has 13 residues. The DNA of the CDR3 is TGTGCCAGCAGTTCGAGGGGGGGCTACGAGCAGTACGTC. Residues: CASSSRGGYEQYV.

This chain links TRBV19 with TRBJ1-1, with TRBD1 matching 7 bases. The germline gives CDR1 LNHDA, CDR2 SQIVND (reference sequence). V gave up 5 bases and J gave up 6 bases; unmatched junction bases: 9. This CDR3 has 14 amino acids. The CDR3 DNA follows: TGTGCCAGTAGTCCGACAGGGAGGAGAGCTGAAGCTTTCTTT. Translation: CASSPTGRRAEAFF.

This clone showed up just once. The chain links TRBV5-5 to TRBJ1-1; the D is unclear. The CDR3 is 15 amino acids. Germline V gives CDR1 SGHKS, CDR2 YYEKEE (reference sequence). Trimming removed 0 bases at V and 12 bases at J, with 21 bases between. The CDR3 loop reads CASSLDPGISRGTFF. CDR3 nucleotide sequence: TGTGCCAGCAGCTTGGATCCGGGGATCTCGCGTGGGACTTTCTTT.